One sample yielded the 26 T cell receptor beta chains listed below, sequenced in a study of T cell responses to AZD1222 COVID-19 vaccine. Generated by immunoSEQ multiplex PCR, the TCRdb table keeps only in-frame clones and is missing some. The sample contains roughly 150,000 clones, roughly nine tenths of which appear only once. The input for sequencing was peripheral blood, taken 28 days after the second AZD1222 dose. The receptor set was obtained from an adult who received the AZD1222 COVID-19 vaccine.

The gene calls are TRBV7-9 and TRBJ1-5; a weak D match, TRBD1 (5 bases). This CDR3 is built from 14 residues. Trimming shortened V by 1 base and J by 5 bases, and 9 bases separated the two germline ends. Germline V CDR1 and CDR2: SEHNR, FQNEAQ (reference sequence). The CDR3: CASSLGGGHQPQHF. CDR3 sequence (DNA): TGTGCCAGCAGCTTAGGGGGCGGCCATCAGCCCCAGCATTTT.

The chain employs TRBV6-6 and TRBJ2-5; tentative D call: TRBD2 (5 bases). Trimming cost V 8 bases and J 4 bases, with 20 bases left between them. Germline-derived CDR1 and CDR2 are MNHNY and SVGAGI (reference sequence). The CDR3 is made up of 15 amino acids. The CDR3 sequence: CASSTGAGPAETQYF. The DNA for the CDR3 is TGTGCCAGCTCCACCGGTGCGGGCCCCGCAGAGACCCAGTACTTC.

The genes are TRBV24-1 and TRBJ2-1; D possibly matches TRBD1 or TRBD2 (5 bases each). Germline loops: CDR1 KGHDR, CDR2 SFDVKD. The CDR3 totals 17 residues. Trimming left V 3 bases short and J 6 bases short, with 20 bases between. CDR3 sequence: CATSDPREMYGSNEQFF. The CDR3 nucleotides are TGTGCCACCAGTGATCCCAGGGAGATGTATGGGTCCAATGAGCAGTTCTTC.

This rearrangement joins TRBV19 to TRBJ1-5, with a weak D call TRBD1 (6 bases). The CDR3 loop spans 13 amino acids. V lost 5 bases, J lost 3 bases, and 8 bases lay in between. Germline V gene data show CDR1 as LNHDA and CDR2 as SQIVND (reference sequence). The CDR3 is CASSGQTNQPQHF. Here the CDR3 DNA reads TGTGCCAGTAGTGGACAGACCAATCAGCCCCAGCATTTT.

The chain carries TRBV2 and TRBJ1-2, with D possibly being TRBD1 (5 bases). Trimming shortened V by 6 bases and J by 8 bases, and 22 bases separated the two germline ends. There are 15 residues in the CDR3. The V gene's germline CDR1 is SNHLY and CDR2 FYNNEI. The CDR3 DNA reads TGTGCCAGCAGCGCTACCGGGACGGCGGCGTTCGGCTACACCTTC. It yields the protein CASSATGTAAFGYTF.

CDR3 protein: CASSIGGLREKETQYF. CDR3 nucleotides: TGTGCCAGTAGTATAGGAGGACTCAGGGAGAAGGAGACCCAGTACTTC. The rearrangement joins TRBV19 to TRBJ2-5; D is perhaps TRBD1 or TRBD2 (5 bases each). V was clipped by 1 base and J by 5 bases, with 17 bases between them. This CDR3 is built from 16 residues. CDR1 LNHDA and CDR2 SQIVND come from the germline V gene (reference sequence).

This clone was seen a single time. The V call is TRBV7-2, the J call TRBJ2-6; 8 bases match TRBD1. The CDR3 has 17 residues. Trimming took 5 bases from V and 0 from J; bases not matched to a gene: 6. From germline, CDR1 is SGHTA and CDR2 FQGNSA. The CDR3 here is CASSMTGASSGANVLTF. The CDR3 DNA sequence: TGTGCCAGCAGCATGACAGGGGCTAGCTCTGGGGCCAACGTCCTGACTTTC.

V gene TRBV6-5 combines with J gene TRBJ2-3, with TRBD2 matching over 8 bases. This CDR3 is 12 amino acids long. The germline CDR1 and CDR2 sequences are MNHEY and SVGAGI. J gave up 3 bases and V 7 bases, and 0 bases lay outside the gene matches. CDR3 nucleotides: TGTGCCAGCACGGGAGGGACAGATACGCAGTATTTT. It codes for CASTGGTDTQYF.

The rearrangement uses TRBV11-2 and TRBJ2-7; perhaps TRBD1 as D (5 bases). This CDR3 has 15 residues. Germline CDR1 SGHAT, CDR2 FQNNGV. The V end was cut by 0 bases, the J end by 1 base, with 10 bases between. In DNA form, the CDR3 reads TGTGCCAGCAGCTTAGATACAGGTCCGTCCTACGAGCAGTACTTC. The encoded protein is CASSLDTGPSYEQYF.

The gene calls are TRBV13 and TRBJ1-3; D remains ambiguous. This CDR3 has 14 amino acids. V dropped 3 bases and J dropped 1 base, with 7 bases sitting between them. Germline values: CDR1 PRHDT, CDR2 FYEKMQ (reference sequence). In DNA form, the CDR3 reads TGTGCCAGCAGCTTTCCAGGTTCTGGAAACACCATATATTTT. It codes for CASSFPGSGNTIYF.

This clone has just one count. V usage is TRBV25-1 and J usage is TRBJ1-1; tentatively, D is TRBD1 (6 bases). There are 14 residues in the CDR3. V was trimmed by 0 bases and J by 6 bases, leaving 11 bases between them. Germline V gene data show CDR1 as MGHDK and CDR2 as SYGVNS. CDR3 DNA: TGTGCCAGCAGTGAATACTTAGGGGGTGCTGAAGCTTTCTTT. This translates into CASSEYLGGAEAFF.

The chain employs TRBV2 and TRBJ2-3; 8 bases line up with TRBD2. Looked up from germline, CDR1 is SNHLY and CDR2 is FYNNEI. This CDR3 contains 14 residues. V was clipped by 8 bases and J by 0 bases; unmatched bases: 4. Here the CDR3 reads CASPTSESTDTQYF. CDR3 in DNA: TGTGCCAGCCCGACTAGCGAGAGCACAGATACGCAGTATTTT. The variable domain in full, with the rest retrieved from reference TRBV2 and TRBJ2-3, is EPEVTQTPSHQVTQMGQEVILRCVPISNHLYFYWYRQILGQKVEFLVSFYNNEISEKSEIFDDQFSVERPDGSNFTLKIRSTKLEDSAMYFCASPTSESTDTQYFGPGTRLTVL.

This chain uses TRBV7-9 with TRBJ2-1; no reliable D call. Germline V gives CDR1 SEHNR, CDR2 FQNEAQ (reference sequence). V gave up 5 bases and J gave up 3 bases, with 11 bases separating them. The CDR3 contains 14 residues. The CDR3, as DNA: TGTGCCAGCAGCACCAACAAGGGCTACAATGAGCAGTTCTTC. Amino acid sequence: CASSTNKGYNEQFF.

The chain couples TRBV19 to TRBJ2-1; possible D gene TRBD2, 6 bases. The CDR3 is 12 residues long. Trimming removed 8 bases from V and 10 bases from J, with 15 bases in between. Germline CDR1 and CDR2: LNHDA and SQIVND (reference sequence). CDR3 residues: CASLSGPGEQFF. The CDR3 coding sequence is TGTGCCAGTCTTAGCGGCCCGGGCGAGCAGTTCTTC.

V usage is TRBV5-1 and J usage is TRBJ2-3; 7 bases fit TRBD2. The J segment lost 0 bases and the V segment lost 0 bases, leaving 10 bases of the junction unmatched. The CDR3 loop spans 18 amino acids. CDR1 is SGHRS and CDR2 is YFSETQ in the germline V gene. CDR3 protein: CASSLATGGVASTDTQYF. CDR3 DNA: TGCGCCAGCAGCTTGGCCACTGGGGGGGTGGCAAGCACAGATACGCAGTATTTT.

This chain joins TRBV7-2 and TRBJ2-2; 8 bases fit TRBD1. The CDR3 covers 16 residues. The V segment lost 6 bases and the J segment 2 bases; nucleotides outside the gene matches: 8. Germline V gene lookup returns CDR1 SGHTA and CDR2 FQGNSA. CDR3 in amino acids: CASSRQGPTNTGELFF. The CDR3 coding sequence is TGTGCCAGCAGTAGACAGGGGCCCACCAACACCGGGGAGCTGTTTTTT.

This clone was observed a single time. The rearrangement joins TRBV4-1 to TRBJ2-2, with 14 bases lining up with TRBD2. This CDR3 is built from 19 residues. Germline lookup yields CDR1 MGHRA and CDR2 YSYEKL. The J segment lost 3 bases and the V segment lost 2 bases, leaving 8 bases of the junction unmatched. The CDR3 DNA sequence: TGCGCCAGCAGCCAATCCCGGACTAGCGGGGGGTTGTACACCGGGGAGCTGTTTTTT. Encoded protein: CASSQSRTSGGLYTGELFF.

The J gene is TRBJ2-7, the V gene TRBV28; 9 bases match TRBD2. CDR1 is MDHEN, CDR2 SYDVKM, per germline. The V and J ends lost 2 bases and 3 bases, in that order; junction bases with no gene match: 14. This CDR3 is built from 18 residues. The CDR3 region has the DNA TGTGCCAGCAGTTTAAATATGAGGCTAGCGGGACGCCACTACGAGCAGTACTTC. Its translation: CASSLNMRLAGRHYEQYF.

The J gene is TRBJ2-3, the V gene TRBV28; perhaps TRBD1 as D (6 bases). Germline CDR1 and CDR2: MDHEN and SYDVKM. The CDR3 loop spans 16 amino acids. The ends were cut back, 5 bases at V and 3 bases at J, with 18 bases in the middle. The CDR3, as DNA: TGTGCCAGCAGTAAGACCGGGACACTGAGAACAGATACGCAGTATTTT. As protein: CASSKTGTLRTDTQYF.

The chain carries TRBV7-2 and TRBJ1-6; weak D call: TRBD1 (5 bases). The V gene lost 1 base and the J gene lost 8 bases, with 9 bases spanning the gap. There are 14 residues in the CDR3. Germline CDR1 is SGHTA and CDR2 is FQGNSA. CDR3 in amino acids: CASSLDRQYSPLHF. The CDR3 bases are TGTGCCAGCAGCTTAGACAGGCAATATTCACCCCTCCACTTT. The full variable domain, with the rest looked up from reference TRBV7-2 and TRBJ1-6, is GAGVSQSPSNKVTEKGKDVELRCDPISGHTALYWYRQSLGQGLEFLIYFQGNSAPDKSGLPSDRFSAERTGGSVSTLTIQRTQQEDSAVYLCASSLDRQYSPLHFGNGTRLTVT.

The chain couples TRBV24-1 to TRBJ2-1; D gene ambiguous. Germline CDR1 reads KGHDR; CDR2 reads SFDVKD. V lost 2 bases, J lost 8 bases, and 9 bases lay in between. CDR3 size: 13 residues. The CDR3 nucleotides read TGTGCCACCAGTGATTCGCGCCCGGATGAGCAGTTCTTC. Translation gives CATSDSRPDEQFF.

This CDR3 reads CASSPGTGSNYGYTF. The CDR3 bases are TGTGCCAGCAGCCCCGGGACAGGGTCTAACTATGGCTACACCTTC. The rearrangement joins TRBV6-5 to TRBJ1-2, with 9 bases lining up with TRBD1. Germline CDR1 and CDR2: MNHEY and SVGAGI. The CDR3 is made up of 15 amino acids. Unmatched junction bases numbered 5, after V lost 6 bases and J lost 0 bases.

The V call is TRBV7-9, the J call TRBJ2-7; D remains ambiguous. V lost 5 bases and J lost 5, with 10 bases in between. The germline CDR1 and CDR2 sequences are SEHNR and FQNEAQ (reference sequence). The CDR3 is 12 residues long. The chain's CDR3 is CASSLRRHEQYF. The CDR3 DNA sequence: TGTGCCAGCAGCCTCCGGCGCCACGAGCAGTACTTC.

The chain uses TRBV7-9 and TRBJ1-5; D is possibly TRBD1 (6 bases). V was trimmed by 2 bases and J by 4 bases, leaving 9 bases between them. The CDR3 is made up of 14 amino acids. From germline, CDR1 is SEHNR and CDR2 FQNEAQ (reference sequence). The CDR3 region has the DNA TGTGCCAGCAGCTTACTAGGGGGGAATCAGCCCCAGCATTTT. Its protein product is CASSLLGGNQPQHF.

A single count supports this clone. The chain couples TRBV5-1 to TRBJ1-4, with 9 bases aligning to TRBD1. Per the germline V gene, CDR1 is SGHRS and CDR2 is YFSETQ. With 0 bases clipped from V and 8 bases from J, the junction kept 5 bases outside the gene matches. CDR3 size: 15 residues. The chain's CDR3 is CASSLGFGQGEKLFF. CDR3 DNA sequence: TGCGCCAGCAGCTTGGGATTCGGACAGGGGGAAAAACTGTTTTTT.

CDR3 amino acids: CASSLWSSSYNEQFF. DNA of the CDR3: TGTGCCAGCAGTTTATGGAGTAGCTCCTACAATGAGCAGTTCTTC. This chain uses TRBV27 with TRBJ2-1; D gene unclear. V was pared by 1 base and J by 0 bases, with 7 bases between. Germline V lookup: CDR1 MNHEY, CDR2 SMNVEV (reference sequence). CDR3 length: 15 residues.